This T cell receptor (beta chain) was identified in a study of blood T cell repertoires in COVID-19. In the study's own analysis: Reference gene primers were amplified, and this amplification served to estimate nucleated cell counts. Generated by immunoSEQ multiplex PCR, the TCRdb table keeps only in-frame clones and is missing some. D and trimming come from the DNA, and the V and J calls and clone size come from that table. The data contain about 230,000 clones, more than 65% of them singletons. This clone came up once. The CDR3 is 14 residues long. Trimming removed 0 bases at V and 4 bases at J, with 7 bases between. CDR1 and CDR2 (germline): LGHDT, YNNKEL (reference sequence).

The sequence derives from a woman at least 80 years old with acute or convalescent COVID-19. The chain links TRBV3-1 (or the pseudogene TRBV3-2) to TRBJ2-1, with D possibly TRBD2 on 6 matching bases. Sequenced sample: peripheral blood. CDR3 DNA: TGTGCCAGCAGCCAAGACGGGGGATACAATGAGCAGTTCTTC. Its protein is CASSQDGGYNEQFF.